This T cell receptor beta chain was observed in a study of CD8+CD57+ T cells in acquired aplastic anemia (dated by TCRdb to 2016 to 2019). At the level of the whole study: On average, sorted CD4+ and CD8+ cells yielded 2.5 to 3.5 ug of extracted DNA, with a range of roughly 0.19 to 27.4 ug. An average of approximately 10 million reads for CD4+ cells and 11.0 million reads for CD8+ cells was obtained from healthy donor samples.

About this clonotype: There is no known antigen for this receptor. The input lacks base qualities; no much larger clone sits a single base away.

V gives up 6 bases and J gives up 4 bases, and the segment between their germline ends measures 18 bases. CDR1 MDHEN and CDR2 SYDVKM are derived from the germline V gene. Measured from the cysteine to the phenylalanine, the CDR3 is 15 residues long. Just CDR3 DNA is preserved here, 45 bases in frame from base 1. General conclusions and limits of the study: No significant difference in CD8+ Simpson's diversity was found between patients and healthy controls (P=0.060). Although roughly 29 CD8+ CDR3 sequences were shared by patients and controls, these sequences appeared highly expressed in patients and within the immunodominant clones of patients.

Profiling of TCR beta VDJ combinations and CDR3 sequences used genomic DNA as the template. TCR repertoire sequencing was run on an Illumina HiSeq 2000. Regarding the original processing steps: Repertoires were assessed using TRBV/TRBJ rearrangement plots, CDR3 size and DJ length profiles, and Simpson's diversity index. Whichever DNA sequence was most abundant in the deep sequencing data was defined as the immunodominant clone. CDR3 amino acid sequences were checked for sharing between subjects and were compared against published repertoires and the VDJdb database. TCRdb's own reprocessing of the public reads used fastp at Q25 and MiXCR and kept productive beta chains. Each entry merges the rows of one CDR3 protein and shows their most common DNA and genes. Clone size and V and J calls follow TCRdb, not the original study. This sample comprises some 190,000 distinct CDR3 sequences, approximately 52% of them detected only once. The ten largest account for 15% to 20% of the sample.

TCR repertoires of sorted CD4+ and CD8+ blood T cells from severe aplastic anemia patients and healthy subjects were deep-sequenced in the study. Ficoll-Paque density gradient centrifugation was used to isolate peripheral blood mononuclear cells. Before DNA was extracted, CD4+ and CD8+ T cells were sorted using either FACS or magnetic beads. The material sequenced was sorted CD4+, CD8+, or CD8+CD57+ T cells (not recorded which) from PBMCs. The TCR comes from a human donor in good health, serving as a control. The rearranged segments are TRBV28 and TRBJ1-2, with the identity of the D gene unclear. This receptor has the CDR3 CASRTPKDRLYGYTF. The sequence in DNA is TGTGCCAGCAGGACCCCAAAGGACCGCCTCTATGGCTACACCTTC.